The clone carrying this T cell receptor beta chain was seen at least ten times. Its antigen remains unidentified. The time point was: sample taken at primary tumor resection. Sequencing covered unsorted whole RNA taken from tumor, nontumor lung or frozen PBMC. This sample was included in a study of spatial heterogeneity in lung cancer. Overall study results and limits: Expanded tumor TCRs that were ubiquitous appeared in blood more at resection than follow-up.

One entry per CDR3 protein results from TCRdb running MiXCR on the 5' RACE reads. The sample shows 15,000 or so distinct CDR3 sequences, approximately 11% of them seen only once. This TCR was recovered from a female donor with early-stage non-small cell lung cancer. Here the sequenced sample was PBMCs, taken at surgery.

The DNA for the CDR3 is TGTGCCAGCAGCCCCCGGCGACTAGGTTTGGTAGGGCAGTTCTTC. Translating it yields CASSPRRLGLVGQFF. The V call is TRBV7-8, the J call TRBJ2-1; TRBD2 is a possible D gene (6 bases). In germline, CDR1 is SGHVS, CDR2 FQNEAQ. The CDR3 has 15 amino acids. V lost 5 bases and J lost 12, with 23 bases in between.